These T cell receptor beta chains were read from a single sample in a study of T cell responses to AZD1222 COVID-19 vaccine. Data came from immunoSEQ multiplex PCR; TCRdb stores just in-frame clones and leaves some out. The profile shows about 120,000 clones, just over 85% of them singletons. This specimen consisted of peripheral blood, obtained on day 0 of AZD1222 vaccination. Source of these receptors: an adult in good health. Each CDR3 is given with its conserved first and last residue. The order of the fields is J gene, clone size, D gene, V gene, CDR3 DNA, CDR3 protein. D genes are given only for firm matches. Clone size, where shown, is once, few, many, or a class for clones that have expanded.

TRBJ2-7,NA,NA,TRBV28,TGTGCCAGCATGCAGGTAACCTACGAGCAGTACTTC,CASMQVTYEQYF
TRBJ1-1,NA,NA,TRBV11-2,TGTGCCAGCAGCTACCGACAGTCTCCGGCGGCTTTCTTT,CASSYRQSPAAFF
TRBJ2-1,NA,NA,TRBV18,TGTGCCAGCTCACCAATCGAAATCTACAATGAGCAGTTCTTC,CASSPIEIYNEQFF
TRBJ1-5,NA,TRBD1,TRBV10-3,TGTGCCTTCAGGGACAGCGGGCCCCAGCATTTT,CAFRDSGPQHF
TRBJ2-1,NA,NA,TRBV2,TGTGCCAGCAGTGAAGGGGGCAATGAGCAGTTCTTC,CASSEGGNEQFF
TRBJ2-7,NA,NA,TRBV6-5,TGTGCCAGCAGGGTAGGCTACGAGCAGTACTTC,CASRVGYEQYF
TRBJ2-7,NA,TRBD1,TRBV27,TGTGCCAGCAGTTCCCGGACAGGGGCCTACGAGCAGTACTTC,CASSSRTGAYEQYF
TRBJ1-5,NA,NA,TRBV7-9,TGTGCCAGCAGCTTGGACAGTAGCCATCAGCCCCAGCATTTT,CASSLDSSHQPQHF
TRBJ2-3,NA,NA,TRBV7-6,TGTGCCAGCAGCTTAGCCACCGGTGTTTACACAGATACGCAGTATTTT,CASSLATGVYTDTQYF
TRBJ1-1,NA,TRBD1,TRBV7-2,TGTGCCAGCTCTAGAGGGGGCCTAAACACTGAAGCTTTCTTT,CASSRGGLNTEAFF
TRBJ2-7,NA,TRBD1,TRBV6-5,TGTGCCAGGACAGGGGGAGGGAACGAGCAGTACTTC,CARTGGGNEQYF
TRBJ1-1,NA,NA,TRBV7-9,TGTGCCAGCAACTTGTTGGGACAAGGCACTGAAGCTTTCTTT,CASNLLGQGTEAFF
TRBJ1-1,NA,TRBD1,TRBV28,TGTGCCTGCCAGGGGGCGGACAAGCGAAACACTGAAGCTTTCTTT,CACQGADKRNTEAFF
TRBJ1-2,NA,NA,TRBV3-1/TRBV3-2,TGTGCCAGCAGCCAAGAACCAGGGCACTATGGCTACACCTTC,CASSQEPGHYGYTF
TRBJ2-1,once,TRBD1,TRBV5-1,TGCGCCAGCAGCTCGGACAGGGGGGGCAATGAGCAGTTCTTC,CASSSDRGGNEQFF
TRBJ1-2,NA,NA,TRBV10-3,TGTGCCATCAGTGACAGGCCAGGCTATGGCTACACCTTC,CAISDRPGYGYTF
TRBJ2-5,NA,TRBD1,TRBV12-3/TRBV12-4,TGTGCCAGCAGTCGGGACAGGGGAGAGACCCAGTACTTC,CASSRDRGETQYF
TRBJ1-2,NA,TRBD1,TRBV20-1,TGCAGTGCTAGTTGGGACAGGGGTTATGGCTACACCTTC,CSASWDRGYGYTF
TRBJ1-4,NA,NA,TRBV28,TGTGCCAGCAGTTTTTCGTTGCCAGGTCACCGGGGTAATGAAAAACTGTTTTTT,CASSFSLPGHRGNEKLFF
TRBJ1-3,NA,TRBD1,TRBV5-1,TGCGCCAGCCGACAGGGGGGGGCTGGAAACACCATATATTTT,CASRQGGAGNTIYF
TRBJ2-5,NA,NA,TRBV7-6,TGTGCCAGCAGCTTAGGATCACAGGGTTTGGGTGCTCAAGAGACCCAGTACTTC,CASSLGSQGLGAQETQYF
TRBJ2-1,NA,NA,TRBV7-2,TGTGCCAGCAGCCCCGGACTGTACCACAATGAGCAGTTCTTC,CASSPGLYHNEQFF
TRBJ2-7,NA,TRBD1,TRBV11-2,TGTGCCAGCAGCGTAGGGACAGGAGGCTACGAGCAGTACTTC,CASSVGTGGYEQYF
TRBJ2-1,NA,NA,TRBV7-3,TGTGCCAGCAGCCCCCCGGGGCGTTTTGGGAATGAGCAGTTCTTC,CASSPPGRFGNEQFF
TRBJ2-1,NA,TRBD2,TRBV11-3,TGTGCCAGCAGCTTAGGGGGACTAGCGGGGGTGTTCTCCTACAATGAGCAGTTCTTC,CASSLGGLAGVFSYNEQFF
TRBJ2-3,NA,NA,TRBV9,TGTGCCAGCAGCGGTCCCGATGGACCCCGAATTAGTACAGATACGCAGTATTTT,CASSGPDGPRISTDTQYF
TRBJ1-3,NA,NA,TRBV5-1,TGCGCCAGCAGCGACCGGGTCTCTGGAAACACCATATATTTT,CASSDRVSGNTIYF
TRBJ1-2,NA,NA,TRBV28,TGTGCCATCACAGACAGTAACGACTATGGCTACACCTTC,CAITDSNDYGYTF